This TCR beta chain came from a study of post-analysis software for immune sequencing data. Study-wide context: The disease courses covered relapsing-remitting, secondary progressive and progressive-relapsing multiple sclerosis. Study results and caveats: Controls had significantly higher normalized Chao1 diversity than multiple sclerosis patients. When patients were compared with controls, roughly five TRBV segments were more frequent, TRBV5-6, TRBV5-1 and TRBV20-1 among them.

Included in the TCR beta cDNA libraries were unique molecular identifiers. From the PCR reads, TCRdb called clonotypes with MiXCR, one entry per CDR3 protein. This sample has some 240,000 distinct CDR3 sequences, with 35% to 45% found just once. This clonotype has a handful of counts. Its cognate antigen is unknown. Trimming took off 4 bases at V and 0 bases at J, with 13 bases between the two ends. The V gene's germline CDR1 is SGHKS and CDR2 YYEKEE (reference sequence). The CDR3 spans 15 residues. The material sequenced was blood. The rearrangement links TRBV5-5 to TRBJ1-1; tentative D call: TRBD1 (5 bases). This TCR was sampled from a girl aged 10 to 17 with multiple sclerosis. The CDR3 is CASSAGDRMNTEAFF. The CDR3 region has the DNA TGTGCCAGCAGCGCCGGGGACCGGATGAACACTGAAGCTTTCTTT.